A selection of T cell receptor beta chains follows, all from one sample in a study of blood T cell repertoires in COVID-19. Method: immunoSEQ multiplex PCR; TCRdb's copy keeps in-frame clones and lacks some. The sample includes fewer than 450,000 clones, about 92% of them seen just once. Material for sequencing was PBMCs or T cells enriched from blood (not recorded which). These receptors were taken from a man younger than 30 who had recovered from COVID-19. CDR3s include the opening cysteine and the closing phenylalanine or tryptophan. Fields, in order: clone size, D gene, V gene, J gene, CDR3 DNA, CDR3 protein. The D gene is left open where the match is weak. Some rows have no size entry. The others give once, few or many, or a class for an expanded clone.

abundance: NA
d_gene: NA
v_gene: TRBV5-1
j_gene: TRBJ2-1
CDR3nt: TGCGCCAGCAGTACGTGGGAGGCCAATGAGCAGTTCTTC
CDR3aa: CASSTWEANEQFF

abundance: NA
d_gene: TRBD1
v_gene: TRBV4-1
j_gene: TRBJ2-1
CDR3nt: TGCGCCAGCAGCACAGGGGGAGGTGAGCAGTTCTTC
CDR3aa: CASSTGGGEQFF

abundance: NA
d_gene: NA
v_gene: TRBV29-1
j_gene: TRBJ2-3
CDR3nt: TGCAGCGTTGAGCATCTAAGCACAGATACGCAGTATTTT
CDR3aa: CSVEHLSTDTQYF

abundance: NA
d_gene: NA
v_gene: TRBV3-1/TRBV3-2
j_gene: TRBJ2-3
CDR3nt: TGTGCCAGCAGCCATAGGGGGTTCGTCGGCACAGATACGCAGTATTTT
CDR3aa: CASSHRGFVGTDTQYF

abundance: NA
d_gene: NA
v_gene: TRBV2
j_gene: TRBJ1-1
CDR3nt: TGTGCCAGCAGTGCGGCGGGGTCATTAGCTGAAGCTTTCTTT
CDR3aa: CASSAAGSLAEAFF

abundance: NA
d_gene: TRBD1
v_gene: TRBV5-1
j_gene: TRBJ1-1
CDR3nt: TGCGCCAGCAGCTTGGCCGGGACAGGGGTCACTGAAGCTTTCTTT
CDR3aa: CASSLAGTGVTEAFF

abundance: NA
d_gene: NA
v_gene: TRBV7-2
j_gene: TRBJ1-2
CDR3nt: TGTGCCAGCAGACATCCAACCATTGGTAACTATGGCTACACCTTC
CDR3aa: CASRHPTIGNYGYTF

abundance: NA
d_gene: NA
v_gene: TRBV18
j_gene: TRBJ2-2
CDR3nt: TGTGCCAGCTCACCACTGGAGGGAGCTAACACCGGGGAGCTGTTTTTT
CDR3aa: CASSPLEGANTGELFF

abundance: NA
d_gene: TRBD2
v_gene: TRBV9
j_gene: TRBJ2-1
CDR3nt: TGTGCCAGCAGCGTAGAGGGGACTAGCGGCAATGAGCAGTTCTTC
CDR3aa: CASSVEGTSGNEQFF

abundance: NA
d_gene: TRBD2
v_gene: TRBV28
j_gene: TRBJ2-7
CDR3nt: TGTGCCAGCAGTACACCCAGCGGGGCGGCGAGCGAGCAGTACTTC
CDR3aa: CASSTPSGAASEQYF

abundance: NA
d_gene: NA
v_gene: TRBV5-1
j_gene: TRBJ1-1
CDR3nt: TGCGCCAGCAGCCCCCGGAGGGGCAGGGACACTGAAGCTTTCTTT
CDR3aa: CASSPRRGRDTEAFF

abundance: NA
d_gene: NA
v_gene: TRBV11-2
j_gene: TRBJ2-3
CDR3nt: TGTGCCAGCAGCTCCCGACAGTCCCGCACAGATACGCAGTATTTT
CDR3aa: CASSSRQSRTDTQYF

abundance: NA
d_gene: NA
v_gene: TRBV5-6
j_gene: TRBJ1-1
CDR3nt: TGTGCCAGCAGCTTGTTCGGGGGTATGAACACTGAAGCTTTCTTT
CDR3aa: CASSLFGGMNTEAFF

abundance: NA
d_gene: TRBD1
v_gene: TRBV29-1
j_gene: TRBJ2-7
CDR3nt: TGCAGCGCGACAGGGGGGAACCCCTACGAGCAGTACTTC
CDR3aa: CSATGGNPYEQYF

abundance: NA
d_gene: NA
v_gene: TRBV7-9
j_gene: TRBJ2-5
CDR3nt: TGTGCCAGCAGCTTAAGGACAGAGCAAGAGACCCAGTACTTC
CDR3aa: CASSLRTEQETQYF

abundance: NA
d_gene: NA
v_gene: TRBV6-5
j_gene: TRBJ1-3
CDR3nt: TGTGCCAGCACCAGGGGCACTGGAAACACCATATATTTT
CDR3aa: CASTRGTGNTIYF

abundance: NA
d_gene: NA
v_gene: TRBV24-1
j_gene: TRBJ2-1
CDR3nt: TGTGCCACCAGTGATTTGCTAGCTAGCTCCTACAATGAGCAGTTCTTC
CDR3aa: CATSDLLASSYNEQFF

abundance: NA
d_gene: NA
v_gene: TRBV7-9
j_gene: TRBJ1-3
CDR3nt: TGTGCCAGCAGCCGCTCCGGGGGCTCTGGAAACACCATATATTTT
CDR3aa: CASSRSGGSGNTIYF

abundance: NA
d_gene: TRBD2
v_gene: TRBV19
j_gene: TRBJ2-7
CDR3nt: TGTGCCAGTAGTATATTCGGCGGGACTACATTCTACGAGCAGTACTTC
CDR3aa: CASSIFGGTTFYEQYF

abundance: NA
d_gene: TRBD1
v_gene: TRBV5-1
j_gene: TRBJ1-2
CDR3nt: TGCGCCAGCAGCCCCGTTCAGGGGGCAGTCTACACCTTC
CDR3aa: CASSPVQGAVYTF

abundance: NA
d_gene: TRBD2
v_gene: TRBV5-1
j_gene: TRBJ2-1
CDR3nt: TGCGCCAGCGAAGAGCGGGAGGGGGGCAATGAGCAGTTCTTC
CDR3aa: CASEEREGGNEQFF

abundance: NA
d_gene: TRBD1
v_gene: TRBV2
j_gene: TRBJ1-5
CDR3nt: TGTGCCAGCAGTACAGGGGTAGGAGATCAGCCCCAGCATTTT
CDR3aa: CASSTGVGDQPQHF

abundance: NA
d_gene: NA
v_gene: TRBV7-3
j_gene: TRBJ1-2
CDR3nt: TGTGCCAGCAGCTTAGGCCCGCAGGCGAACTATGGCTACACCTTC
CDR3aa: CASSLGPQANYGYTF

abundance: NA
d_gene: NA
v_gene: TRBV28
j_gene: TRBJ2-5
CDR3nt: TGTGCCAGCAGTTTTGGTAGGACAGCCCAAGAGACCCAGTACTTC
CDR3aa: CASSFGRTAQETQYF

abundance: NA
d_gene: NA
v_gene: TRBV27
j_gene: TRBJ2-7
CDR3nt: TGTGTCAGCAGTTCAAATACCAACAGGTACGAGCAGTACTTC
CDR3aa: CVSSSNTNRYEQYF

abundance: NA
d_gene: TRBD1
v_gene: TRBV2
j_gene: TRBJ1-5
CDR3nt: TGTGCCAGCAGTGATGCGACAGGGGGTAACCAGCCCCAGCATTTT
CDR3aa: CASSDATGGNQPQHF

abundance: once
d_gene: NA
v_gene: TRBV27
j_gene: TRBJ2-7
CDR3nt: TGTGCCAGCAGTCTGACAGGATCTAAGGAGCAGTACTTC
CDR3aa: CASSLTGSKEQYF

abundance: NA
d_gene: TRBD1
v_gene: TRBV19
j_gene: TRBJ1-5
CDR3nt: TGTGCCAGTAGGCGCACAGGGGATGTAAATAGCAATCAGCCCCAGCATTTT
CDR3aa: CASRRTGDVNSNQPQHF

abundance: NA
d_gene: NA
v_gene: TRBV5-6
j_gene: TRBJ1-1
CDR3nt: TGTGCCAGCAGCTTGGCTCACACTGAAGCTTTCTTT
CDR3aa: CASSLAHTEAFF

abundance: NA
d_gene: TRBD1
v_gene: TRBV29-1
j_gene: TRBJ2-2
CDR3nt: TGCAGCGCGAACAGGGGTGTCGGTGCGGAGCTGTTTTTT
CDR3aa: CSANRGVGAELFF

abundance: NA
d_gene: NA
v_gene: TRBV5-6
j_gene: TRBJ1-2
CDR3nt: TGTGCCAGCAGCGCTGGGCCGCTGGGAGACTATGGCTACACCTTC
CDR3aa: CASSAGPLGDYGYTF

abundance: NA
d_gene: NA
v_gene: TRBV9
j_gene: TRBJ2-7
CDR3nt: TGTGCCAGCAGCGTACCCGGGGGGCAGGGGGCCTCCTACGAGCAGTACTTC
CDR3aa: CASSVPGGQGASYEQYF

abundance: NA
d_gene: TRBD1
v_gene: TRBV7-9
j_gene: TRBJ1-4
CDR3nt: TGTGCCAGCAGCCCTCGGAGGAAATTTGGGCAGGGGGGTGAAAAACTGTTTTTT
CDR3aa: CASSPRRKFGQGGEKLFF

abundance: NA
d_gene: NA
v_gene: TRBV11-2
j_gene: TRBJ1-2
CDR3nt: TGTGCCAGCAGCTTAGGTTCTGGGCCTTTCTATGGCTACACCTTC
CDR3aa: CASSLGSGPFYGYTF

abundance: NA
d_gene: NA
v_gene: TRBV12-3/TRBV12-4
j_gene: TRBJ1-1
CDR3nt: TGTGCCGCCGGAGGGAACACTGAAGCTTTCTTT
CDR3aa: CAAGGNTEAFF

abundance: once
d_gene: NA
v_gene: TRBV27
j_gene: TRBJ1-6
CDR3nt: TGTGCCAGCACCTCACTAGGGGGAGGGCCCCTCCACTTT
CDR3aa: CASTSLGGGPLHF

abundance: NA
d_gene: NA
v_gene: TRBV2
j_gene: TRBJ2-7
CDR3nt: TGTGCCAGCAGTGAAGGCGGGTTCTCCTACGAGCAGTACTTC
CDR3aa: CASSEGGFSYEQYF

abundance: NA
d_gene: TRBD1
v_gene: TRBV24-1
j_gene: TRBJ2-1
CDR3nt: TGTGCCACCAGTGACCGAACAGGGGGTGCGCTCAATGAGCAGTTCTTC
CDR3aa: CATSDRTGGALNEQFF

abundance: NA
d_gene: NA
v_gene: TRBV7-8
j_gene: TRBJ2-2
CDR3nt: TGTGCCAGCAGCTTAGTTTTAACTGACAGCAACACCGGGGAGCTGTTTTTT
CDR3aa: CASSLVLTDSNTGELFF

abundance: NA
d_gene: NA
v_gene: TRBV14
j_gene: TRBJ1-3
CDR3nt: TGTGCCAGCAGCCAAGCAACAGGGCGATCTGGAAACACCATATATTTT
CDR3aa: CASSQATGRSGNTIYF

abundance: NA
d_gene: TRBD1
v_gene: TRBV7-2
j_gene: TRBJ1-1
CDR3nt: TGTGCCAGCAGCCCGGGGACAGGGGCTTTCTTT
CDR3aa: CASSPGTGAFF

abundance: NA
d_gene: NA
v_gene: TRBV6-1
j_gene: TRBJ1-5
CDR3nt: TGTGCCAGCAGTGAAGGGTGGAGACAGAGCGATCAGCCCCAGCATTTT
CDR3aa: CASSEGWRQSDQPQHF

abundance: NA
d_gene: NA
v_gene: TRBV9
j_gene: TRBJ2-1
CDR3nt: TGTGCCAGCAGCTCGAGGGGGACCCGTATCAACATTGATGAGCAGTTCTTC
CDR3aa: CASSSRGTRINIDEQFF

abundance: NA
d_gene: TRBD1
v_gene: TRBV3-1/TRBV3-2
j_gene: TRBJ2-3
CDR3nt: TGTGCCAGCATCCAGGGGGCCGGGGATACGCAGTATTTT
CDR3aa: CASIQGAGDTQYF